This T cell receptor (beta chain) was found in a study of T cells in Graves' hyperthyroidism and ophthalmopathy (dated by TCRdb to between 2019 and 2020). Study-wide context: Peripheral blood was sampled at the time of initial diagnosis, prior to any treatment. Prospective prediction of ophthalmopathy was tested in an independent validation cohort consisting of some 20 hyperthyroidism patients and approximately 16 patients who later progressed to ophthalmopathy. To identify distinguishing TCR V-J signatures, a discovery cohort of 100 or so patients was used, comprising 40 to 45 with Graves' ophthalmopathy and approximately 57 with stable Graves' hyperthyroidism. According to the paper, TCR Vbeta CDR3 sequencing was carried out on 135 peripheral blood samples, which came from under 50 ophthalmopathy, around 74 hyperthyroidism and about 17 progressor patients. Once sampling was done, hyperthyroidism patients were given methimazole at a starting dose of 30 mg daily, whereas ophthalmopathy patients were given high-dose intravenous methylprednisolone. The 100 discovery patients were randomly split 7:3 into training and test sets. In more than 5 Graves' hyperthyroidism patients, the study also compared T-cell repertoires from thyroid tissue with T-cell repertoires from blood.

This clonotype has at least ten counts. What antigen it recognizes has not been identified. Per-nucleotide qualities are absent, and no much larger clonotype sits a single base away. As encoded in the germline V gene, CDR1 is MNHNS while CDR2 is SASEGT. V and J are trimmed by 11 bases and 2 bases, and the gene matches miss 18 bases of the junction. Reading from cysteine to phenylalanine, the CDR3 counts 17 amino acids. Only CDR3 DNA is held: 51 bases, read in frame from base 1. The TCR beta CDR3 regions were amplified from the RNA transcripts. For the first round of RT-PCR on the TCR CDR3, the HTBI primer set was used together with the Qiagen OneStep RT-PCR kit. Libraries were constructed in a second round of multiplex PCR, after which size selection and purification were performed. Libraries were sequenced paired-end with 100 bp reads on an Illumina HiSeq2000. Turning to the authors' computational methods: Raw data were processed with SOAPnuke, discarding reads with adapters, uncalled bases, mean Phred below 15, or no exact constant-primer or identifier match. High-quality paired reads were merged with COPE v1.2.5, and unique nucleotide sequences were defined as clonotypes. MiTCR v1.1 was used to align the clonotypes against IMGT TRBV, TRBD and TRBJ reference segments. The analysis was restricted to V-J combinations with a frequency above 0.0001, which together covered about 99% of the repertoires. A TCS score was defined as the ratio between F50 (clonal expansion) and ExV (chaos), using BLOSUM62-based TCRdist between CDR3 peptides within each V-J. Welch's t-statistics and random forest reduced several hundred V-J features to some 14, which were used in a naive Bayes classifier (R e1071). The public sequencing data were trimmed at Q25 with fastp and processed into clonotypes with MiXCR by TCRdb, which kept only in-frame beta chains. CDR3 protein sequences are deduplicated, and each keeps its most common genes and DNA. These V and J calls derive from TCRdb rather than the authors' analysis. The sample table holds approximately 400,000 distinct CDR3 sequences, of which less than 20% were seen once. Jointly, the top ten make up 25% to 30% of the sample.

Results and caveats for the whole study, not just this receptor: No statistical method was used to fix the sample size in advance, and group allocation was not hidden from the investigators. Ophthalmopathy was separated from stable hyperthyroidism by a 13 V-J signature model, with roughly 88% sensitivity and 81% to 82% specificity obtained in cross-validation and 80%/75% obtained in testing. Blood samples also contained most of the expanded thyroid clonotypes (frequency above 0.001), which suggests that blood repertoires may reflect thyroid immune responses. In validation, the model predicted progression to ophthalmopathy with 65% to 71% sensitivity and 72% to 85% specificity, a median of 6.5 months before onset.

Hyperthyroidism patients were aged 18 to 65 years and newly diagnosed, with disease duration of less than 2 months. Exclusion was applied to patients with uncontrolled infections, other autoimmune diseases, pregnancy or lactation. Diagnoses were based on clinical symptoms, serum thyroxine and TRAb, thyroid ultrasound and orbital computed tomography. Blood from progressor patients was collected at the time of first diagnosis with hyperthyroidism, before any ophthalmopathy symptoms had appeared. PBMCs were separated from roughly 10 ml of fresh peripheral blood using Ficoll-Paque density gradient centrifugation. Patients classed as progressors first received a Graves' hyperthyroidism diagnosis and then went on to develop ophthalmopathy during follow-up. Total RNA was extracted with Trizol reagent, and quality was checked on an Agilent 2100 Bioanalyzer.

The sample was blood. The receptor's source is a woman aged 18-30 years with Graves' hyperthyroidism that later progressed to Graves' ophthalmopathy. Rearrangement joined TRBV6-1 to TRBJ2-7; the junction holds 10 bases that match TRBD1. The CDR3 amino acid sequence is: CAYLGTGVLAGTYEQYF. The nucleotide sequence reads TGTGCCTACTTGGGGACAGGGGTCCTAGCGGGCACCTACGAGCAGTACTTC.